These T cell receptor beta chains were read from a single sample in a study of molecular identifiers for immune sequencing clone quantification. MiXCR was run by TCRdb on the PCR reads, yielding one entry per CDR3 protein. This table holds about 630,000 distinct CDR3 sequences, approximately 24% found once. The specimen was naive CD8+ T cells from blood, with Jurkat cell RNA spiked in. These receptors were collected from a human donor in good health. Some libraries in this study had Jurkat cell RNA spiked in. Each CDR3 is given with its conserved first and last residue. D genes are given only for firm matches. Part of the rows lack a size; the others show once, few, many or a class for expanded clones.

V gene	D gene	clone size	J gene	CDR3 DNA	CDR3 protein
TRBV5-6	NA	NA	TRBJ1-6	TGTGCCAGCAGTTACAGGGCCGGGTATTCACCCCTCCACTTT	CASSYRAGYSPLHF
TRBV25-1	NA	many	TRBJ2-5	TGTGCCAGCAGTGTTCTCGGGGAGACCCAGTACTTC	CASSVLGETQYF
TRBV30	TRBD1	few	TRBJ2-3	TGTGCCTGGAGTCGAGCAGGGGGTACAGATACGCAGTATTTT	CAWSRAGGTDTQYF
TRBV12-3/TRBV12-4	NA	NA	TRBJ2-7	TGTGCCAGCAGCCCGCGACTTTCACTCGAGCAGTACTTC	CASSPRLSLEQYF
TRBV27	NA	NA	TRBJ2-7	TGTGCCAGCAGTTACAGGGCAACCTCCTACGAGCAGTACTTC	CASSYRATSYEQYF
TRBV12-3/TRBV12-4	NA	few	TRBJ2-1	TGTGCCAGCAGTCCGTACGGGGAAATATCTGACAATGAGCAGTTCTTC	CASSPYGEISDNEQFF
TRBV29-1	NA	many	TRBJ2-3	TGCAGCGTTGTGCAGGTCTCCGGGGGCGATACGCAGTATTTT	CSVVQVSGGDTQYF
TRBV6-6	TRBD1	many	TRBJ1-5	TGTGCCAGCACCCCGAGACAGGGGATTAATCAGCCCCAGCATTTT	CASTPRQGINQPQHF
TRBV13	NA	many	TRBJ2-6	TGTGCCAGCAGCTTACAAGCGGGTGGTGGGGCCAACGTCCTGACTTTC	CASSLQAGGGANVLTF
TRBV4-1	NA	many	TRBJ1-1	TGCGCCAGCAGCCAAGTCAGGGAACTCGATGAAGCTTTCTTT	CASSQVRELDEAFF
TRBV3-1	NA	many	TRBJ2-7	TGTGCCAGCAGCCAACTGCCGGGGTCACACGAGCAGTACTTC	CASSQLPGSHEQYF
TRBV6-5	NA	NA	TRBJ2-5	TGTGCCAGCATCCAGGCCCTTATCAGGGCCTACCAAGAGACCCAGTACTTC	CASIQALIRAYQETQYF
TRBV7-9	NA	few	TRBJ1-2	TGTGCCAGCAGCCCCCCCGCAGACTATGGCTACACCTTC	CASSPPADYGYTF
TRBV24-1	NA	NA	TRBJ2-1	TGTGCCCCCAGTGATCCTGGTAATGCGCGGTTCTTC	CAPSDPGNARFF
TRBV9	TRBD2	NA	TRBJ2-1	TGTGCCAGCAGCGAAAGCGGGAGGCCCCCCAGTGAGCAGTTCTTC	CASSESGRPPSEQFF
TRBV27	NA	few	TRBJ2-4	TGTGCCAGCAGTTGGGGACGGGGAGGCAAAAACATTCAGTACTTC	CASSWGRGGKNIQYF
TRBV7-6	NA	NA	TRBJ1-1	TGTGCCAGCAGCCCCGTCGGATGGAACACTGAAGCTTCCTTT	CASSPVGWNTEASF
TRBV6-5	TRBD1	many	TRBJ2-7	TGTGCCAGCAGTTACTCTCGACAGGGGGTCTACGAGCAGTACTTC	CASSYSRQGVYEQYF
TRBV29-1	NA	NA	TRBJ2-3	TGCAGCGTTGAAGTCGTGGGGTTATCACAGTATTTT	CSVEVVGLSQYF
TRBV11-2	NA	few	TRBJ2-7	TGTGCCAGCAGCTTATGGGGCCCTGAATACGAGCAGTACTTC	CASSLWGPEYEQYF
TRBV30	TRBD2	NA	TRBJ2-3	TGTGCCTGGAGTGGGGGTACCCAACAGGCCCTAGCGGGGATCAGAGATACGCAGTATTTT	CAWSGGTQQALAGIRDTQYF
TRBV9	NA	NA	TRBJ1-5	TGTGCCAGCAGCGTCAGAGACAATCAGCCCCAGCATTTT	CASSVRDNQPQHF
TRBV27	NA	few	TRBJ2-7	TGTGCCAGCAGTTCCGGGACATCCGTCTACGAGCAGTACTTC	CASSSGTSVYEQYF
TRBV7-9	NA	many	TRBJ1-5	TGTGCCAGCAGTCCAGAGGGGGGACAGCCCCAGCATTTT	CASSPEGGQPQHF
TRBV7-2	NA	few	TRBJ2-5	TGTGCCAGCAGCTTGGTCTCCGAGCCCCAGTACTTC	CASSLVSEPQYF
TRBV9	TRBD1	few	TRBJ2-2	TGTGCCAGCAGCGTTTGGACAGGGGGGGCCCTTGTTGGGGAGCTGTTTTTT	CASSVWTGGALVGELFF
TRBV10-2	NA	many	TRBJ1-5	TGCGCCAGCAGTGAGTCGTGGGAAGGGGCCCCAGCCCAGCATTTT	CASSESWEGAPAQHF
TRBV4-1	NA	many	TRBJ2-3	TGCGCCAGCAGCCAAGATGAGTACAGGGGACTCACAGATACGCAGTATTTT	CASSQDEYRGLTDTQYF
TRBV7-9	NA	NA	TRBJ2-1	TGTGCCAGCAGCCGAGGCCCTGGGATGAATGAGCAGTTCTTC	CASSRGPGMNEQFF
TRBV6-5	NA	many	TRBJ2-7	TGTGCCACCCGAGACAGATATATGTACGAGCAGTACTTC	CATRDRYMYEQYF
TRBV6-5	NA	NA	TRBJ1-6	TGTGCCAGCAGCCAACTTAATACCCAGGCTTCACCCCCCCACTTT	CASSQLNTQASPPHF
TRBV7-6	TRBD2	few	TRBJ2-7	TGTGCCAGCAGCCCTACCCTACTAGCGAACTACGAGCAGTACTTC	CASSPTLLANYEQYF
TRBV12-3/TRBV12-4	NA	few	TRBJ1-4	TGTGCCAGCAGGTCTACAGGTGCAACTAATGAAAAACTGTTTTTT	CASRSTGATNEKLFF
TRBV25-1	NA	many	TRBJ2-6	TGTGCCAGCCGAGGATCCTCTGGGGCCAACGTCCTGACTTTC	CASRGSSGANVLTF
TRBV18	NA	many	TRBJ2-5	TGTGCCAGCTCACCAAGAGGGCGGGAGACCCAGTACTTC	CASSPRGRETQYF
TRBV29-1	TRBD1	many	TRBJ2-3	TGCAGCGTGGACAGGGAGGACACAGATACGCAGTATTTT	CSVDREDTDTQYF
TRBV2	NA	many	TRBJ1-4	TGTGCCAGCAGTGAACTGGGAGCCAATAATGAAAAACTGTTTTTT	CASSELGANNEKLFF
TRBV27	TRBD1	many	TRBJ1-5	TGTGCCAGCAGTTTATCCGGGACAGGCAGCAATCAGCCCCAGCATTTT	CASSLSGTGSNQPQHF
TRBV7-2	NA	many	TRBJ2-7	TGTGCCAGCAGCCAAACGGCCGGGACCTGGGGGTACTACGAGCAGTACTTC	CASSQTAGTWGYYEQYF
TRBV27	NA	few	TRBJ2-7	TGTGCCAGCAGTCCCCAGGGGGGGGTCTACGAGCAGTACTTC	CASSPQGGVYEQYF
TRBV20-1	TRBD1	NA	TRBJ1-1	TGCAGTGCTAAGGGGACAGGGATAACGATGAACACTGAAGCTTTCTTT	CSAKGTGITMNTEAFF
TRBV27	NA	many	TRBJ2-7	TGTGCCAGCAGCCATAGGGGGGAGGGGTTCGAGCAGTACTTC	CASSHRGEGFEQYF
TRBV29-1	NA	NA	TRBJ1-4	TGCAGCGCCCGGGGCGATAATGAAAAACTGTTTTTT	CSARGDNEKLFF
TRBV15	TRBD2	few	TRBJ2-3	TGTGCCACCAGCAGAACACCTCTAGCGGCCCTGAGGGCAGATACGCAGTATTTT	CATSRTPLAALRADTQYF
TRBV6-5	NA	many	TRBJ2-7	TGTGCCAGCAGTTACAACCGGGCGGGGGAGCAGTACTTC	CASSYNRAGEQYF
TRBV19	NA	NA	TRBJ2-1	TGTGCCAGTAGTATAGCTGTGTCTTACAATGAGCAGTTCTTC	CASSIAVSYNEQFF
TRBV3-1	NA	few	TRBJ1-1	TGTGCCAGCAGCCTCAGCCCGATGAACACTGAAGCTTTCTTT	CASSLSPMNTEAFF
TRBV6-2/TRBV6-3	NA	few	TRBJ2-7	TGTGCCAGCAGCACCGGGCCTCGCGACGAGCAGTACTTC	CASSTGPRDEQYF
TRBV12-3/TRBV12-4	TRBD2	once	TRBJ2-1	TGTGCCAGCAGTACCGGGGTAGCGGGGTTGTATGAGCAGTTCTTC	CASSTGVAGLYEQFF
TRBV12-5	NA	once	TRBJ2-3	TGTGCTAGTGGAGATGAGAGGTTAAGCACAGATACGCAGTATTTT	CASGDERLSTDTQYF
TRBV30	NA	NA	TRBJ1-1	TGTGCCTGGAGTTTAGGGGATACCACTGAAGCTTTCTTT	CAWSLGDTTEAFF
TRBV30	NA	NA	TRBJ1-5	TGTGCCTTCACGCAGGGGATTGGCAATCAGCCCCAGCATTTT	CAFTQGIGNQPQHF
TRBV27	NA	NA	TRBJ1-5	TGTGCCAGCAGGCACTCGGTAAATCAGCCCCAGCATTTT	CASRHSVNQPQHF
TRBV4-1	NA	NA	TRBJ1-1	TGCGCCAGCAGCCAACAGGTTGCATACACTGAAGCTTTCTTT	CASSQQVAYTEAFF
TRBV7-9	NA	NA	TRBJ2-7	TGTGCCAGTCGTAGAGGGACCTCCTACGAGCAGTGCTTC	CASRRGTSYEQCF
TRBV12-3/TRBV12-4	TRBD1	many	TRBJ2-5	TGTGCCAGCAGTTTAGGAGGTGGACAGGGGTACGAAGAGACCCAGTACTTC	CASSLGGGQGYEETQYF
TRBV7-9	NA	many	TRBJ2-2	TGTGCCAGCAGCTTAGCGGACACCGGGGAGCTGTTTTTT	CASSLADTGELFF
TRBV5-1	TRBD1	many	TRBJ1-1	TGCGCCAGCAGCTTGTGGGGATCCGGGACAGGGGAGGCTGAAGCTTTCTTT	CASSLWGSGTGEAEAFF
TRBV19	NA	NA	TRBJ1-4	TGTGCCAGTAGTATAGGCCCGGGGACTACAACTAATGAAAAACTGTTTTTT	CASSIGPGTTTNEKLFF